These 3 T cell receptor beta chains came from one sample sequenced in a study of T-cell reconstitution after alpha-beta-depleted transplantation in children. A library of TCRbeta sequences, prepared with unique molecular identifiers, was generated. TCRdb analysed the PCR reads with MiXCR anew, one entry per CDR3 protein. Here the sample spans 700,000 to 950,000 distinct CDR3 sequences, 16% being singletons. The sample here was PBMCs, mostly from graft donor cells, taken 360 days after TCRalphabeta/CD19-depleted stem cell transplant. The source of these receptors is a male patient between 5 and 17 years old who had a stem cell transplant for acute lymphoblastic leukemia, so the T cells may come from the graft donor.

This rearrangement joins TRBV3-1 to TRBJ2-1; possibly TRBD1 for D (5 bases). In germline, CDR1 is LGHDT, CDR2 YNNKEL (reference sequence). The V and J ends lost 4 bases and 10 bases respectively, with 14 bases between them. The CDR3 sequence is 13 residues long. CDR3 sequence reads: CASSPTLSGEQFF. DNA for the CDR3: TGTGCCAGCAGCCCCACTTTGTCAGGGGAGCAGTTCTTC.

This clonotype has at least ten counts. The chain links TRBV6-5 to TRBJ2-3, with D unclear. V was shortened by 2 bases and J by 1 base, with 7 bases between the two germline ends. The CDR3 is 14 residues long. Germline CDR1 MNHEY, CDR2 SVGAGI. CDR3 DNA sequence: TGTGCCAGCAGTTACCGACCGGGCACAGATACGCAGTATTTT. It encodes CASSYRPGTDTQYF.

V is TRBV20-1 and J is TRBJ2-5; 7 bases align to TRBD1. The V and J ends lost 0 bases and 5 bases, in that order; junction bases with no gene match: 12. The CDR3 has 16 amino acids. The germline V gene encodes CDR1 DFQATT and CDR2 SNEGSKA (reference sequence). CDR3 DNA sequence: TGCAGTGCTAGAGATCGGTCAGGACAGGTCTACGAGACCCAGTACTTC. Translating gives CSARDRSGQVYETQYF.